A selection of T cell receptor beta chains follows, all from one sample in a study of blood T cell repertoires in COVID-19. Only in-frame clones appear in the TCRdb table, and some are missing; sequencing was by immunoSEQ multiplex PCR. The sample includes a few hundred thousand clones, about nine tenths of them seen just once. Input material: peripheral blood. The receptors stem from a person under 30 with COVID-19, enrolled during active disease. The CDR3 runs from the conserved cysteine through the conserved F or W. Fields, in order: D gene, V gene, J gene, CDR3 DNA, CDR3 protein. A D gene is named only where the DNA matches it firmly.

d_call: TRBD1; v_call: TRBV4-3; j_call: TRBJ1-2; cdr3_nt: TGCGCCAGCAGCCACGAGGGAACAGGGGATGGCTACACCTTC; cdr3_aa: CASSHEGTGDGYTF
d_call: TRBD1; v_call: TRBV19; j_call: TRBJ1-1; cdr3_nt: TGTGCCAGTAGTTCTCGACAGGGGGCGGCCACTGAAGCTTTCTTT; cdr3_aa: CASSSRQGAATEAFF
d_call: TRBD1; v_call: TRBV14; j_call: TRBJ2-6; cdr3_nt: TGTGCCAGCAGCTCACCATCACAGGGGGCTGGGGCCAACGTCCTGACTTTC; cdr3_aa: CASSSPSQGAGANVLTF
d_call: .; v_call: TRBV19; j_call: TRBJ2-1; cdr3_nt: TGTGCCAGTAGTATATCGCGAAACAATGAGCAGTTCTTC; cdr3_aa: CASSISRNNEQFF
d_call: TRBD2; v_call: TRBV7-3; j_call: TRBJ2-1; cdr3_nt: TGTGCCAGCAGCTTAATGGTAACGGGAGGGCTCAATGAGCAGTTCTTC; cdr3_aa: CASSLMVTGGLNEQFF
d_call: .; v_call: TRBV27; j_call: TRBJ2-4; cdr3_nt: TGTGCCAGCAGGCGATACCAAGGGGCTAGTGGGGCCAAAAACATTCAGTACTTC; cdr3_aa: CASRRYQGASGAKNIQYF
d_call: .; v_call: TRBV5-1; j_call: TRBJ1-1; cdr3_nt: TGCGCCAGCAGCTTGGGAGTCGGGGTGGGCACTGAAGCTTTCTTT; cdr3_aa: CASSLGVGVGTEAFF
d_call: .; v_call: TRBV6-5; j_call: TRBJ2-3; cdr3_nt: TGTGCCAGCAGTCTCGTTTCCAGAGATACGCAGTATTTT; cdr3_aa: CASSLVSRDTQYF
d_call: TRBD1; v_call: TRBV7-6; j_call: TRBJ1-2; cdr3_nt: TGTGCCAGCAGCTTAGCACCCAAGGGAAAAACAGGGGACGGCTATGGCTACACCTTC; cdr3_aa: CASSLAPKGKTGDGYGYTF
d_call: .; v_call: TRBV3-1/TRBV3-2; j_call: TRBJ2-7; cdr3_nt: TGTGCCAGCAGCTTCGGGGTAGCGGTTGGGTCCTACGAGCAGTACTTC; cdr3_aa: CASSFGVAVGSYEQYF
d_call: TRBD2; v_call: TRBV25-1; j_call: TRBJ2-3; cdr3_nt: TGTGCCAGCAGTGAAGCGGGAGGCCCAAGGGGAGATACGCAGTATTTT; cdr3_aa: CASSEAGGPRGDTQYF
d_call: TRBD1; v_call: TRBV3-1/TRBV3-2; j_call: TRBJ2-5; cdr3_nt: TGTGCCAGCAGCCGTTACGGGACAGGCATAGAGACCCAGTACTTC; cdr3_aa: CASSRYGTGIETQYF
d_call: TRBD2; v_call: TRBV30; j_call: TRBJ2-7; cdr3_nt: TGTGCCTGGAGTGTTTTGGCGGGAGGTACCTACGAGCAGTACTTC; cdr3_aa: CAWSVLAGGTYEQYF
d_call: TRBD2; v_call: TRBV9; j_call: TRBJ2-5; cdr3_nt: TGTGCCAGCAGCGTAGGACTAGCGGGAAGGTCGGAGACCCAGTACTTC; cdr3_aa: CASSVGLAGRSETQYF
d_call: .; v_call: TRBV19; j_call: TRBJ2-1; cdr3_nt: TGTGCCAGTAGTATGGAAAGGGCTAGCAAATGGTATTACAATGAGCAGTTCTTC; cdr3_aa: CASSMERASKWYYNEQFF
d_call: TRBD1; v_call: TRBV24-1; j_call: TRBJ2-1; cdr3_nt: TGTGCCACCAGTACGCCTTTCCGGGACAGCCTCTACAATGAGCAGTTCTTC; cdr3_aa: CATSTPFRDSLYNEQFF
d_call: .; v_call: TRBV6-5; j_call: TRBJ1-2; cdr3_nt: TGTGCCAGCAGTTACGACAGGTTGGAATATGGCTACACCTTC; cdr3_aa: CASSYDRLEYGYTF
d_call: TRBD1; v_call: TRBV28; j_call: TRBJ1-4; cdr3_nt: TGTGCCAGCAGTTTGACAGGGGGGAAACTGTTTTTT; cdr3_aa: CASSLTGGKLFF